These 26 T cell receptor beta chains came from one sample sequenced in a study of blood T cell repertoires in COVID-19. Assay used: immunoSEQ multiplex PCR; TCRdb lists only in-frame clones, some missing. The sample consists of 80,000 to 90,000 clones, approximately 80% of them appearing once. The sequencing sample was made of peripheral blood. The origin of the receptors is an older man with acute or convalescent COVID-19.

The CDR3 coding sequence is TGTGCCAGCAGCTGGACTGGCTCCTACGAGCAGTACTTC. Residues: CASSWTGSYEQYF. V and J are TRBV5-4 and TRBJ2-7; a possible D gene is TRBD2 (5 bases). There are 13 residues in the CDR3. Germline V gene sequence: CDR1 SGHNT, CDR2 YYREEE (reference sequence). The V gene lost 3 bases and the J gene lost 0 bases, with 7 bases spanning the gap.

The chain links TRBV5-5 to TRBJ2-3; D is perhaps TRBD1 (5 bases). The CDR3 sequence is 13 residues long. With 9 bases removed from V and 5 bases from J, the gap between germline ends came to 16 bases. Germline loops: CDR1 SGHKS, CDR2 YYEKEE (reference sequence). DNA of the CDR3: TGTGCCACCCGAAGGGGTTGGGGAGATACGCAGTATTTT. It codes for CATRRGWGDTQYF.

The CDR3 loop is CASSMDRVYTEAFF. The DNA for the CDR3 is TGTGCCAGCAGTATGGACAGGGTTTACACTGAAGCTTTCTTT. The genes are TRBV27 and TRBJ1-1; 8 bases align to TRBD1. Germline loops: CDR1 MNHEY, CDR2 SMNVEV (reference sequence). The CDR3 covers 14 residues. The trim removed 5 bases at V and 3 bases at J, leaving 5 bases unmatched.

V and J are TRBV19 and TRBJ2-7, with TRBD1 identical over 10 bases. J was trimmed by 3 bases and V by 7 bases; bases with no gene match: 12. CDR3 length: 16 amino acids. The germline CDR1 and CDR2 sequences are LNHDA and SQIVND (reference sequence). The CDR3 reads CASTPGQGFGNYEQYF. The CDR3 DNA follows: TGTGCCAGTACCCCGGGACAGGGGTTCGGAAACTACGAGCAGTACTTC.

This chain uses TRBV19 with TRBJ1-1, with 9 bases identical to TRBD1. The V gene end was trimmed by 6 bases and the J gene end by 11 bases; junction bases not matched to a gene: 10. This CDR3 spans 13 amino acids. CDR1 is LNHDA and CDR2 is SQIVND in the germline V gene (reference sequence). The CDR3 DNA reads TGTGCCAGTAGGCCGACAGGGGGATATGACGCTTTCTTT. Translated, it gives CASRPTGGYDAFF.

This clone has only one observation. The chain employs TRBV11-3 and TRBJ2-1, with TRBD1 as a possible D gene (5 bases). There are 12 residues in the CDR3. V shed 4 bases and J shed 9 bases, with 10 bases lying between them. Germline V gene data show CDR1 as SGHNT and CDR2 as YENEEA. The CDR3: CASSSQGTEQFF. The CDR3, as DNA: TGTGCCAGCAGCTCGCAGGGTACTGAGCAGTTCTTC.

The CDR3 loop is CASSPTGLAGRTDTQYF. The CDR3, as DNA: TGTGCCAGCAGTCCGACCGGACTAGCGGGGCGCACAGATACGCAGTATTTT. The chain couples TRBV28 to TRBJ2-3; 12 bases align to TRBD2. CDR1 is MDHEN and CDR2 is SYDVKM in the germline V gene. This CDR3 spans 17 amino acids. V lost 5 bases and J lost 1; bases outside the gene matches: 7.

This chain links TRBV11-2 with TRBJ2-7; a possible D gene is TRBD1 (6 bases). CDR3 length equals 14 residues. Germline loops: CDR1 SGHAT, CDR2 FQNNGV. Trimming shortened V by 1 base and J by 0 bases, and 7 bases separated the two germline ends. CDR3 amino acids: CASSLGDNSYEQYF. The DNA for the CDR3 is TGTGCCAGCAGCTTAGGGGACAACTCCTACGAGCAGTACTTC. The variable domain in full, completed from reference TRBV11-2 and TRBJ2-7, reads EAGVAQSPRYKIIEKRQSVAFWCNPISGHATLYWYQQILGQGPKLLIQFQNNGVVDDSQLPKDRFSAERLKGVDSTLKIQPAKLEDSAVYLCASSLGDNSYEQYFGPGTRLTVT.

This chain links TRBV6-5 with TRBJ2-2; TRBD1 is a possible D gene (5 bases). CDR3 length: 14 amino acids. Germline CDR1 reads MNHEY; CDR2 reads SVGAGI. The V gene lost 7 bases and the J gene lost 1 base, with 10 bases spanning the gap. The CDR3 spells CASISQGNTGELFF. The CDR3 DNA sequence: TGTGCCAGCATATCCCAGGGGAACACCGGGGAGCTGTTTTTT.

The gene calls are TRBV7-3 and TRBJ2-3; 8 bases align to TRBD2. The CDR3 covers 16 residues. Germline lookup yields CDR1 SGHTA and CDR2 FQGTGA. V lost 5 bases, J lost 5 bases, and 12 bases stayed unmatched. CDR3 bases: TGTGCCAGCAGCCCCCAACCGGGACTAGGGGGAGATACGCAGTATTTT. Encoded protein: CASSPQPGLGGDTQYF.

In regard to this clone: An end of the junction differs from the germline gene, which may be a read error. The chain uses TRBV18 and TRBJ1-1, with 8 bases lining up with TRBD1. Per the germline V gene, CDR1 is KGHSH and CDR2 is LQKENI. The CDR3 covers 13 residues. CDR3 in amino acids: CASSPQGGAEAFF. The CDR3 DNA sequence: TGTGCCAGCTCCCCACAGGGGGGGGCTGAAGCTTTCTTT.

This chain links TRBV5-1 with TRBJ2-7; D possibly corresponds to TRBD1 (6 bases). With 2 bases removed from V and 3 bases from J, the gap between germline ends came to 15 bases. The CDR3 length is 15 residues. Germline V gene sequence: CDR1 SGHRS, CDR2 YFSETQ. Here the CDR3 DNA reads TGCGCCAGCAGCTTAGGTTACAGGGCGGACTACGAGCAGTACGTC. Protein sequence: CASSLGYRADYEQYV.

This chain connects TRBV6-2 or TRBV6-3 to TRBJ2-5; TRBD1 agrees at 8 bases. The V gene's germline CDR1 is MNHEY and CDR2 SVGEGT. The CDR3 consists of 14 residues. With 5 bases clipped from V and 2 bases from J, the junction kept 4 bases outside the gene matches. CDR3 protein: CASSGWTGQETQYF. In nucleotides, the CDR3 is TGTGCCAGCAGTGGATGGACAGGGCAAGAGACCCAGTACTTC.

In this sample, this clone turned up a few times. The chain joins TRBV21-1 to TRBJ1-5; TRBD1 reflects the table's D call only, with no check against the DNA. TRBV21-1 is marked as a pseudogene. This CDR3 contains 14 residues. This CDR3 reads CATSSTGGNQPQHF. The CDR3 DNA is TGTGCCACCTCTTCAACAGGGGGCAATCAGCCCCAGCATTTT.

The chain couples TRBV10-2 to TRBJ1-2; 7 positions match TRBD1. The CDR3 covers 13 residues. Germline V gives CDR1 WSHSY, CDR2 SAAADI. With 5 bases clipped from V and 4 bases from J, the junction kept 4 bases outside the gene matches. The CDR3 DNA reads as TGCGCCAGCAGTATCCGGGACAGCTATGGCTACACCTTC. It specifies CASSIRDSYGYTF.

The gene calls are TRBV3-1 (or the pseudogene TRBV3-2) and TRBJ1-2, with D possibly being TRBD1 (6 bases). The CDR3 is 14 amino acids. V dropped 7 bases and J dropped 1 base, with 13 bases sitting between them. CDR1 and CDR2 from the germline V gene are LGHDT and YNNKEL (reference sequence). CDR3 amino acids: CASTRGQLNYGYTF. CDR3 DNA sequence: TGTGCCAGCACCCGAGGACAGCTTAACTATGGCTACACCTTC.

This clone came up a few times. J is TRBJ2-2 and V is TRBV10-2; 8 nucleotides match TRBD2. Per the germline V gene, CDR1 is WSHSY and CDR2 is SAAADI. The V gene end was trimmed by 8 bases and the J gene end by 3 bases; junction bases not matched to a gene: 8. This CDR3 spans 15 amino acids. DNA of the CDR3: TGCGCCAGCTCGGTGGGCGGGGGGTACACCGGGGAGCTGTTTTTT. Translating it yields CASSVGGGYTGELFF.

The chain employs TRBV10-3 and TRBJ1-1; 12 nucleotides align to TRBD1. The CDR3 sequence is 15 residues long. Trimming cost V 6 bases and J 6 bases; bases outside gene matches: 8. CDR1 ENHRY and CDR2 SYGVKD come from the germline V gene. CDR3 sequence reads: CAIRGTGGGGAEAFF. In DNA, the CDR3 is TGTGCCATCAGGGGGACAGGGGGCGGAGGAGCTGAAGCTTTCTTT.

The rearrangement uses TRBV7-9 and TRBJ1-2; tentative D call: TRBD1 (6 bases). Trimming removed 4 bases from V and 5 bases from J, with 11 bases in between. The CDR3 extends over 13 amino acids. The germline CDR1 and CDR2 sequences are SEHNR and FQNEAQ (reference sequence). The CDR3 protein is CASSYREGYGYTF. DNA of the CDR3: TGTGCCAGCAGCTACAGGGAGGGGTATGGCTACACCTTC.

This rearrangement joins TRBV4-1 to TRBJ1-1, with D perhaps matching TRBD1 (5 bases). With 0 bases removed from V and 0 bases from J, the gap between germline ends came to 8 bases. Germline CDR1 MGHRA, CDR2 YSYEKL. The CDR3 has 15 amino acids. The CDR3 DNA is TGCGCCAGCAGCCAAGATCCAGGGATGAACACTGAAGCTTTCTTT. Residues: CASSQDPGMNTEAFF.

This chain uses TRBV19 with TRBJ1-2, with a tentative D call TRBD1 (6 bases). This CDR3 has 13 residues. CDR1 and CDR2 from the germline V gene are LNHDA and SQIVND (reference sequence). Trimming cost V 5 bases and J 5 bases, with 12 bases left between them. In nucleotides, the CDR3 is TGTGCCAGTAGTCCCGAGGGGGGGTATGGCTACACCTTC. It yields the protein CASSPEGGYGYTF.

This chain joins TRBV3-1 (or the pseudogene TRBV3-2) and TRBJ2-1; D is perhaps TRBD2 (5 bases). Germline values: CDR1 LGHDT, CDR2 YNNKEL (reference sequence). The V end lost 2 bases, the J end lost 7 bases, and 12 bases lay between the germline ends. The CDR3 totals 14 residues. DNA for the CDR3: TGTGCCAGCAGCCAAACGGGGTTAGGAAATGAGCAGTTCTTC. Its translation: CASSQTGLGNEQFF.

The V gene is TRBV29-1, the J gene TRBJ1-1; D possibly corresponds to TRBD1 (6 bases). Germline CDR1 is SQVTM and CDR2 is ANQGSEA. The CDR3 runs to 15 residues. V was cut by 3 bases and J by 1 base, with 15 bases left in between. The CDR3 nucleotides read TGCAGCGTTGATGGGGGCCTGCCCGAGAACACTGAAGCTTTCTTT. Its translation is CSVDGGLPENTEAFF.

This chain uses TRBV6-1 with TRBJ2-2, with TRBD2 as a possible D gene (6 bases). Germline CDR1 is MNHNS and CDR2 is SASEGT. V lost 2 bases and J lost 4, with 11 bases in between. The CDR3 extends over 15 amino acids. The CDR3 loop reads CASSELRGGTGELFF. The CDR3 DNA reads TGTGCCAGCAGTGAATTGCGGGGCGGCACCGGGGAGCTGTTTTTT.

The chain combines TRBV20-1 with TRBJ2-1; D gene unclear. Germline CDR1 reads DFQATT; CDR2 reads SNEGSKA (reference sequence). This CDR3 comprises 10 residues. V was pared by 5 bases and J by 10 bases, with 9 bases between. The CDR3 nucleotides read TGCAGTGCTGGCCGAACGGAGCAGTTCTTC. Translation: CSAGRTEQFF.

The chain links TRBV18 to TRBJ1-3; D is undetermined. Germline CDR1 KGHSH, CDR2 LQKENI. There are 14 residues in the CDR3. Trimming left V 0 bases short and J 4 bases short, with 7 bases between. CDR3 amino acids: CASSPPGAGNTIYF. The CDR3 region has the DNA TGTGCCAGCTCACCACCAGGAGCCGGAAACACCATATATTTT.